This T cell receptor beta chain derives from a study of blood T cells in healthy people across ages. General study findings and limits: Shifts in expanded clonotypes may have been confounded by donor CMV status, which was unknown. More naive CD4+ cells and higher diversity marked long-lived donors relative to aged donors.

It was with a sample-barcoded 5' primer and a J-beta primer mix that a second PCR of about 6 to 12 cycles was run. TCRdb reprocessed the 5' RACE reads with MiXCR, giving one entry per CDR3 protein. The sample consists of 1.5 million to 2 million distinct CDR3 sequences, about 39% of them appearing once. The V gene's germline CDR1 is SGHAT and CDR2 FQNNGV. There are 17 residues in the CDR3. Trimming left V 5 bases short and J 7 bases short, with 24 bases between. This clonotype turned up a few times. What it binds is not known. Each sample yielded at least 6 million isolated PBMCs. What was sequenced was blood. J is TRBJ2-1 and V is TRBV11-2, with a possible D match to TRBD1 (7 bases). The TCR was taken from a human donor in good health. CDR3 coding DNA: TGTGCCAGCAGCGTTAGCAACGCAGGGGGAGGCCTGAATGAGCAGTTCTTC. The encoded protein is CASSVSNAGGGLNEQFF.